These 6 T cell receptor beta chains were sequenced from one sample in a study of T cell responses to AZD1222 COVID-19 vaccine. Sequencing used immunoSEQ multiplex PCR; TCRdb keeps in-frame clones, though not all of them. Of over 100,000 clones listed, roughly 84% are singletons. The sample in question was peripheral blood, obtained on day 0 of AZD1222 vaccination. The receptors derive from an adult in good health.

As concerns this clone: The same CDR3 can be traced to other DNA sequences in this sample. The J gene is TRBJ2-2, the V gene TRBV5-4; D is uncertain. CDR1 is SGHNT, CDR2 YYREEE, per germline (reference sequence). This CDR3 contains 13 residues. V was pared by 2 bases and J by 1 base, with 3 bases between. The DNA for the CDR3 is TGTGCCAGCAGCTTAATGAACACCGGGGAGCTGTTTTTT. Encoded protein: CASSLMNTGELFF. Drawing the rest from reference TRBV5-4 and TRBJ2-2, the complete variable domain is ETGVTQSPTHLIKTRGQQVTLRCSSQSGHNTVSWYQQALGQGPQFIFQYYREEENGRGNFPPRFSGLQFPNYSSELNVNALELDDSALYLCASSLMNTGELFFGEGSRLTVL.

V and J are TRBV6-1 and TRBJ1-3, with D unresolved. The CDR3 loop spans 14 amino acids. Trimming pared 8 bases from V and 0 bases from J, leaving 11 bases between. CDR1 is MNHNS, CDR2 SASEGT, per germline. The CDR3 bases are TGTGCCAGCCGAGAGCCCGCCTCTGGAAACACCATATATTTT. Protein product: CASREPASGNTIYF.

The chain recombines TRBV27 with TRBJ1-2, with D possibly matching TRBD1 (6 bases). Per the germline V gene, CDR1 is MNHEY and CDR2 is SMNVEV (reference sequence). V shed 1 base and J shed 4 bases, with 16 bases lying between them. CDR3 length: 16 residues. The CDR3 DNA sequence: TGTGCCAGCAGTTTATTGGCCAGGGGTGGAATCTATGGCTACACCTTC. This encodes CASSLLARGGIYGYTF.

For the CDR3, the DNA is TGTGCCAGCAGTTTCCAGGAAAACATTCAGTACTTC. Translation gives CASSFQENIQYF. The rearrangement links TRBV6-2 or TRBV6-3 to TRBJ2-4; unclear D gene. This CDR3 is built from 12 residues. Trimming cost V 4 bases and J 5 bases, with 6 bases left between them. Germline V gene data show CDR1 as MNHEY and CDR2 as SVGEGT.

The CDR3, as DNA: TGTGCCAGCAGCCTAGCCCAGGGCTTCGGCACCGGGGAGCTGTTTTTT. This codes for CASSLAQGFGTGELFF. The V gene is TRBV4-2, the J gene TRBJ2-2, with D tentatively TRBD1 (5 bases). The CDR3 is 16 amino acids. CDR1 and CDR2 (germline): LGHNA, YNFKEQ. Trimming cost V 4 bases and J 4 bases, with 16 bases left between them.

The chain links TRBV29-1 to TRBJ1-1; TRBD1 is a possible D gene (5 bases). This CDR3 region has 13 residues. The V end was cut by 6 bases, the J end by 1 base, with 12 bases between. CDR1 is SQVTM and CDR2 is ANQGSEA in the germline V gene. The CDR3 DNA reads TGCAGCGTATCAGGGAGGGCGAACACTGAAGCTTTCTTT. The encoded protein is CSVSGRANTEAFF. The complete variable domain, with remaining parts taken from reference TRBV29-1 and TRBJ1-1, reads SAVISQKPSRDICQRGTSLTIQCQVDSQVTMMFWYRQQPGQSLTLIATANQGSEATYESGFVIDKFPISRPNLTFSTLTVSNMSPEDSSIYLCSVSGRANTEAFFGQGTRLTVV.